A selection of T cell receptor beta chains follows, all from one sample in a study of T cell repertoires in cytomegalovirus infection. Each CDR3 protein gets one entry after TCRdb re-called the reads with MiXCR. The profile shows 200,000 to 300,000 distinct CDR3 sequences, roughly 10% of them singletons. The sample comprised PBMCs. The receptors here all came from a human donor in good health (CMV status not recorded). Some clones in this sample may be carry-over from other donors' samples. CDR3s include the opening cysteine and the closing phenylalanine or tryptophan. Fields, in order: J gene, clone size, V gene, D gene, CDR3 DNA, CDR3 protein. D genes are given only for firm matches. Where a row states a size, it is once, few, many or the class of an expanded clone; other rows omit it.

TRBJ2-7 few TRBV7-9 TRBD1 TGTGCCAGCAGCCCCCGGACAGGGAGCTCCGAGCAGTACTTC CASSPRTGSSEQYF
TRBJ1-5 many TRBV6-1 NA TGTGCCAGCAGTTCCTTGTCTCAGCCCCAGCATTTT CASSSLSQPQHF
TRBJ1-4 many TRBV7-2 NA TGTGCCAGCAGCGGCCGGGAGTTGAATGAAAAACTGTTTTTT CASSGRELNEKLFF
TRBJ1-2 once TRBV7-9 NA TGTGCCAGCAGCTTAGCCGGGAACAACTATGGCTACACCTTC CASSLAGNNYGYTF
TRBJ2-7 many TRBV7-8 NA TGTGCCAGCAGCTTAGGGGCCAAGGGGGCCTACGAGCAGTACTTC CASSLGAKGAYEQYF
TRBJ1-5 NA TRBV5-1 NA TGCGCCAGCAGCTTGTGGGGAAATCAGCCCCAGCATTTT CASSLWGNQPQHF
TRBJ2-1 many TRBV19 TRBD2 TGTGCCAGTAGTATAGCTAGCGGAGAATACAATGAGCAGTTCTTC CASSIASGEYNEQFF
TRBJ1-1 many TRBV7-9 NA TGTGCCAGCAGTCCCGGCGGGTGGAACACTGAAGCTTTCTTT CASSPGGWNTEAFF
TRBJ1-1 few TRBV5-6 TRBD1 TGTGCCAGCAGCGCCGGGGACAGGCCGAACACTGAAGCTTTCTTT CASSAGDRPNTEAFF
TRBJ1-5 many TRBV7-2 NA TGTGCCAGCACCCCTGGGGGAGGGAACAATCAGCCCCAGCATTTT CASTPGGGNNQPQHF
TRBJ1-4 NA TRBV7-8 NA TGTGCCAGCAGCCGCGGGTCAGGGGTGTTGAATGAGAAACTGTTTTTT CASSRGSGVLNEKLFF
TRBJ2-3 few TRBV20-1 NA TGCAGTGCTAGAGAGCCGGGGACGAGCACAGATACGCAGTATTTT CSAREPGTSTDTQYF
TRBJ2-7 NA TRBV5-1 TRBD1 TGCGCCAGCAGCCCCCGACAGGGGCGTTACGAGCAGTACTTC CASSPRQGRYEQYF
TRBJ2-7 many TRBV7-9 TRBD1 TGTGCCAGCAGCTTTCCGGGACAGGGTGGGCACGAGCAGTACTTC CASSFPGQGGHEQYF
TRBJ2-7 NA TRBV7-9 NA TGTGCCAGCAGCTTAGGCCCGCAGACGGTCTTTGAGGAGCAGTACTTC CASSLGPQTVFEEQYF
TRBJ2-2 NA TRBV20-1 NA TGCAGTGCTACCTCTAAGGGGCCGAACACCGGGGAGCTGTTTTTT CSATSKGPNTGELFF
TRBJ1-2 many TRBV20-1 NA TGCAGTGCTATTGTTCTTATGGATGGCTACACCTTC CSAIVLMDGYTF
TRBJ2-4 many TRBV28 NA TGTGCCAGCGCCCCAACAGGACCTCGGGGCAAAAACATTCAGTACTTC CASAPTGPRGKNIQYF
TRBJ1-1 many TRBV7-8 NA TGTGCCAGCAGCTTAACCGGCAACACTGAAGCTTTCTTT CASSLTGNTEAFF
TRBJ1-4 many TRBV7-8 NA TGTGCCAGCAGTCTCAACCGGGGGGATAATGAAAAACTGTTTTTT CASSLNRGDNEKLFF
TRBJ1-2 few TRBV2 TRBD1 TGTGCCAGCAGTGAAGGGGACAGGCCCGGCACCTTC CASSEGDRPGTF
TRBJ1-2 many TRBV15 TRBD1 TGTGCCACCAGCTTTGACAGGGGAAACTATGGCTACACCTTC CATSFDRGNYGYTF
TRBJ2-1 NA TRBV5-5 NA TGTGCCAGCACCCTTAACGCTGGTCTTCCCAATGAGCAGTTCTTC CASTLNAGLPNEQFF
TRBJ2-1 NA TRBV7-9 NA TGTGCCAGCAGCGCTAGCGAGGCATCTAACAATGAGCAGTTCTTC CASSASEASNNEQFF
TRBJ1-6 NA TRBV12-5 NA TGTGCTAGTGCTCCAGGGGACCGCGATAATTCACCCCTCCACTTT CASAPGDRDNSPLHF
TRBJ1-5 NA TRBV20-1 TRBD1 TGCAGTGCCCAGGGGGGAGAGCATAGCAATCAGCCCCAGCATTTT CSAQGGEHSNQPQHF
TRBJ1-2 many TRBV7-4 TRBD1 TGTGCCAGCAGCGCCGGGGACAGGCTGCTTGGTTATGGCTACACCTTC CASSAGDRLLGYGYTF
TRBJ2-2 many TRBV7-2 TRBD2 TGTGCCAGCAGCTTTACTAGCGAGGCCGGGGAGCTGTTTTTT CASSFTSEAGELFF
TRBJ2-5 few TRBV20-1 TRBD2 TGCAGTGCTAGAGGACTAGCGGGGAGCCAAGAGACCCAGTACTTC CSARGLAGSQETQYF
TRBJ1-1 NA TRBV5-5 NA TGTGCCAGCAGCCTGCAATCCGGGACTCAGAACACTGAAGCTTTCTTT CASSLQSGTQNTEAFF
TRBJ1-4 many TRBV7-6 NA TGTGCCAGCAAACCGGACCTTAATGAAAAACTGTTTTTT CASKPDLNEKLFF
TRBJ2-1 many TRBV15 TRBD2 TGTGCCACCTCGGGACTAGCGATAAATGAGCAGTTCTTC CATSGLAINEQFF
TRBJ1-2 many TRBV7-2 NA TGTGCCAGCGCGGAGGGGGTGGGAGATTCATATGGCTACACCTTC CASAEGVGDSYGYTF
TRBJ1-4 few TRBV6-2/TRBV6-3 NA TGTGCCAGCAGTTACCGGGGGGACCGGAAAAAACTGTTTTTT CASSYRGDRKKLFF
TRBJ1-2 NA TRBV7-9 NA TGTGCCAGCAGCTTAAATCAGGCGGAATTTAACTATGGCTACACCTTC CASSLNQAEFNYGYTF
TRBJ2-1 many TRBV7-6 TRBD2 TGTGCCAGCGGAAGGACGGCGGGAGTTAGTATTGAGCAGTTCTTC CASGRTAGVSIEQFF
TRBJ2-3 NA TRBV20-1 TRBD2 TGCAGTGCTAGAGTTTTTGGAGCGGGGGGCGCAGATACGCAGTATTTT CSARVFGAGGADTQYF
TRBJ2-2 NA TRBV6-5 NA TGTGCCAGCGGGGGCTCGGGAGGTACCGGGGAGCTGTTTTTT CASGGSGGTGELFF
TRBJ2-7 few TRBV5-5 NA TGTGCCAGCAGAAAGTTGGACTACGAGCAGTACTTC CASRKLDYEQYF
TRBJ2-3 many TRBV11-2 NA TGTGCCAGCAGCTTTGGGCTTCTAGGAATGCAGTATTTT CASSFGLLGMQYF